The 8 T cell receptor beta chains given below trace back to one sample, sequenced in a study of cytomegalovirus exposure and HLA in healthy donors. Researchers ran the PCR with 60 Vbeta and 13 Jbeta primers. This table comes from immunoSEQ multiplex PCR, and its TCRdb copy is limited to in-frame clones, with some not included. This table holds about 150,000 clones, 50% to 75% found once. The sequenced sample consisted of PBMCs. Receptors were obtained from a woman aged 25 to 39 in good health and CMV-seropositive.

V is TRBV5-1 and J is TRBJ2-6; D unclear. The CDR3 sequence is 15 residues long. CDR1 and CDR2 from the germline V gene are SGHRS and YFSETQ. Trimming took 5 bases from V and 3 from J, leaving 12 bases between them. This CDR3 reads CASSYPVVGANVLTF. The CDR3 DNA sequence: TGCGCCAGCAGTTACCCGGTGGTTGGGGCCAACGTCCTGACTTTC.

This clone was counted a few times. The chain uses TRBV4-1 and TRBJ1-6; 7 nucleotides line up with TRBD1. This CDR3 spans 15 amino acids. J gave up 9 bases and V 1 base, and 6 bases lay outside the gene matches. CDR1 is MGHRA, CDR2 YSYEKL, per germline. CDR3 loop: CASSQVRQGGSPLHF. CDR3 coding DNA: TGCGCCAGCAGCCAAGTACGACAGGGAGGTTCACCCCTCCACTTT.

This clone showed up just a few times. This chain uses TRBV28 with TRBJ1-4, with 9 bases aligning to TRBD1. Germline trimming cut 2 bases from V and 6 bases from J; bases unmatched to any gene: 4. This CDR3 comprises 15 residues. CDR1 is MDHEN, CDR2 SYDVKM, per germline. The CDR3 nucleotides read TGTGCCAGCAGTTTAGGGGGACAGGGAGATGAAAAACTGTTTTTT. Amino acid sequence: CASSLGGQGDEKLFF.

This clone showed up just once. The V gene is TRBV7-9, the J gene TRBJ1-2; 7 nucleotides match TRBD1. CDR1 SEHNR and CDR2 FQNEAQ come from the germline V gene (reference sequence). This CDR3 contains 15 residues. Unmatched junction bases numbered 15, after V lost 6 bases and J lost 8 bases. CDR3: CASSRSTGITRGYTF. The CDR3 DNA sequence: TGTGCCAGCAGTCGATCGACAGGGATTACGCGCGGCTACACCTTC.

The chain couples TRBV10-3 to TRBJ2-1; 13 positions match TRBD2. CDR3 size: 14 residues. V was pared by 6 bases and J by 7 bases, with 3 bases of the junction left unmatched. Looked up from germline, CDR1 is ENHRY and CDR2 is SYGVKD. This CDR3 reads CAIRKTSGGNEQFF. As DNA, the CDR3 is TGTGCCATCAGGAAGACTAGCGGGGGGAATGAGCAGTTCTTC.

This clone was detected once. V usage is TRBV7-9 and J usage is TRBJ1-1, with D perhaps TRBD1 (6 bases). The CDR3 loop spans 17 amino acids. Trimming cost V 2 bases and J 7 bases, with 23 bases left between them. CDR1 and CDR2 from the germline V gene are SEHNR and FQNEAQ (reference sequence). CDR3 amino acids: CASSLNGVPGHGIEAFF. DNA of the CDR3: TGTGCCAGCAGCTTAAATGGGGTCCCGGGACATGGGATTGAAGCTTTCTTT.

The V and J genes are TRBV10-3 and TRBJ1-1, with 7 bases lining up with TRBD1. Losses at the gene ends were 10 bases for V and 3 bases for J; bases not matched to a gene: 17. There are 16 residues in the CDR3. Germline V gene sequence: CDR1 ENHRY, CDR2 SYGVKD. Here the CDR3 reads CATVPFFQGDDTEAFF. The DNA for the CDR3 is TGTGCCACGGTTCCTTTTTTCCAGGGGGATGACACTGAAGCTTTCTTT.

The chain couples TRBV10-3 to TRBJ1-2; D is ambiguous. Germline V gene lookup returns CDR1 ENHRY and CDR2 SYGVKD. Deletions cut 10 bases from V and 6 bases from J, with 18 bases between. CDR3 size: 13 residues. CDR3 amino acids: CATSREAMNGYTF. CDR3 sequence (DNA): TGTGCCACTTCAAGGGAGGCCATGAATGGCTACACCTTC.